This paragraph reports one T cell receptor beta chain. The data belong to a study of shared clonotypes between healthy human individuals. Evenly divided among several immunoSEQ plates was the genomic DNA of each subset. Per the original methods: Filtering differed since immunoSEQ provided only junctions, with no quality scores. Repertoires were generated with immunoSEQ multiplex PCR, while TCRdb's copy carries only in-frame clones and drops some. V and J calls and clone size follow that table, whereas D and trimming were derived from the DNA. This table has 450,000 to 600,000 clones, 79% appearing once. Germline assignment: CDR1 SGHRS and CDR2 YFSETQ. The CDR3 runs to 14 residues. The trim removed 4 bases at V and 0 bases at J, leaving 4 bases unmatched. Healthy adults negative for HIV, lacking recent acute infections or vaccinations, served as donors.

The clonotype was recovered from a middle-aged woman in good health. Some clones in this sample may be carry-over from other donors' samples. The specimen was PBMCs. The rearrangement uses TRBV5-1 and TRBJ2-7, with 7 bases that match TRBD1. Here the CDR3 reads CASSPDRVSYEQYF. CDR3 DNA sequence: TGCGCCAGCAGCCCCGACAGGGTCTCCTACGAGCAGTACTTC. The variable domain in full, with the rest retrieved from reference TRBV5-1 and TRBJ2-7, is KAGVTQTPRYLIKTRGQQVTLSCSPISGHRSVSWYQQTPGQGLQFLFEYFSETQRNKGNFPGRFSGRQFSNSRSEMNVSTLELGDSALYLCASSPDRVSYEQYFGPGTRLTVT.